These 12 T cell receptor beta chains share one sample of origin, sequenced in a study of T-cell memory formation after mild COVID-19. TCRdb analysed the 5' RACE reads with MiXCR anew, one entry per CDR3 protein. This repertoire shows under 150,000 distinct CDR3 sequences, about 15% found once; its top ten account for around 14%. The sequencing sample was made of PBMCs or a T cell subset sorted from them (not recorded which). These receptors all stem from an adult woman who had mild COVID-19 (a few samples of this study predate the infection). Cell type and time point are not known.

The genes are TRBV10-3 and TRBJ1-2, with a possible D match to TRBD1 (5 bases). Between the trimmed V and J ends, which lost 0 bases and 4 bases, there was a span of 9 bases. There are 14 residues in the CDR3. The germline V gene has CDR1 ENHRY and CDR2 SYGVKD. For the CDR3, the DNA is TGTGCCATCAGTGAGTCCAGGGAGGGCTATGGCTACACCTTC. Translating gives CAISESREGYGYTF.

The rearrangement joins TRBV5-1 to TRBJ2-3, with 7 bases fitting TRBD2. The ends lost 7 bases at V and 4 bases at J; junction bases unmatched: 9. This CDR3 comprises 14 residues. Germline lookup yields CDR1 SGHRS and CDR2 YFSETQ. CDR3 protein: CASGTREGSDTQYF. The CDR3 DNA sequence: TGCGCCAGCGGAACTAGGGAGGGGTCAGATACGCAGTATTTT.

This CDR3 is CATSGGTGELFF. CDR3 bases: TGTGCCACCAGCGGGGGGACCGGGGAGCTGTTTTTT. The chain links TRBV24-1 to TRBJ2-2, with 7 bases that match TRBD2. In germline, CDR1 is KGHDR, CDR2 SFDVKD. Trimming cost V 7 bases and J 5 bases; bases outside gene matches: 0. The length of the CDR3 is 12 residues.

This clonotype came up a few times. The chain employs TRBV5-5 and TRBJ1-1; the D is unclear. Germline values: CDR1 SGHKS, CDR2 YYEKEE (reference sequence). CDR3 length: 13 amino acids. V was trimmed by 2 bases and J by 8 bases, leaving 13 bases between them. DNA for the CDR3: TGTGCCAGCAGCTTAGTTGGGAGGACCGAAGCTTTCTTT. The encoded protein is CASSLVGRTEAFF.

This sequence joins TRBV12-3 or TRBV12-4 and TRBJ2-5; D perhaps matches TRBD2 (5 bases). V was shortened by 10 bases and J by 2 bases, with 14 bases between the two germline ends. The CDR3 has 13 residues. The CDR3 spells CATLGDGQETQYF. DNA of the CDR3: TGTGCCACCCTGGGAGACGGGCAAGAGACCCAGTACTTC.

This clonotype is categorized as medium-sized (0.01 to 0.1%). The chain links TRBV27 to TRBJ2-2; 10 positions match TRBD2. CDR1 and CDR2 from the germline V gene are MNHEY and SMNVEV (reference sequence). The J segment lost 5 bases and the V segment lost 7 bases, leaving 7 bases of the junction unmatched. CDR3 length equals 15 residues. CDR3 in DNA: TGTGCCAGCAAAATGACTAGCGGGTTAACCGGGGAGCTGTTTTTT. Its protein product is CASKMTSGLTGELFF.

This clonotype was seen only a few times. This chain joins TRBV7-9 and TRBJ2-7; 7 bases agree with TRBD2. The CDR3 totals 16 residues. V lost 4 bases to trimming and J lost 6 bases; unmatched junction nucleotides: 15. Germline-derived CDR1 and CDR2 are SEHNR and FQNEAQ (reference sequence). CDR3 DNA: TGTGCCAGCAGCTCCTGGGAGGGTTGGGGCCCGGTCGAGCAGTACTTC. Translation: CASSSWEGWGPVEQYF. Supplemented by reference TRBV7-9 and TRBJ2-7, the full variable domain reads DTGVSQNPRHKITKRGQNVTFRCDPISEHNRLYWYRQTLGQGPEFLTYFQNEAQLEKSRLLSDRFSAERPKGSFSTLEIQRTEQGDSAMYLCASSSWEGWGPVEQYFGPGTRLTVT.

V and J are TRBV7-9 and TRBJ2-7, with TRBD1 matching over 8 bases. Germline CDR1 and CDR2: SEHNR and FQNEAQ (reference sequence). J gave up 2 bases and V 5 bases, and 11 bases lay outside the gene matches. CDR3 length equals 16 residues. The CDR3 DNA reads as TGTGCCAGCAGCCCACACGCGGACAGGGCACCCTACGAGCAGTACTTC. Residues: CASSPHADRAPYEQYF.

This clonotype came up a few times. The chain uses TRBV7-9 and TRBJ2-7, with D maybe TRBD2 (8 bases). Germline-derived CDR1 and CDR2 are SEHNR and FQNEAQ (reference sequence). V lost 6 bases to trimming and J lost 0 bases, with 36 bases between them. CDR3 length equals 22 residues. CDR3: CASSSPATIGTARGGSSYEQYF. The DNA of the CDR3 is TGTGCCAGCAGTTCTCCAGCCACTATAGGGACAGCTCGCGGGGGGAGCTCCTACGAGCAGTACTTC.

V gene TRBV12-3 or TRBV12-4 combines with J gene TRBJ2-1; 11 positions match TRBD2. This CDR3 has 18 residues. V lost 1 base to trimming and J lost 7 bases; unmatched junction nucleotides: 12. This CDR3 is CASSLVAGGRVSQNEQFF. Written as DNA, the CDR3 is TGTGCCAGCAGTTTAGTAGCGGGAGGGCGTGTAAGCCAGAATGAGCAGTTCTTC.

This clonotype was picked up a small number of times. The genes are TRBV5-1 and TRBJ2-3; 9 nucleotides match TRBD2. Germline assignment: CDR1 SGHRS and CDR2 YFSETQ. This CDR3 comprises 15 residues. Germline trimming cut 0 bases from V and 3 bases from J; bases unmatched to any gene: 2. The CDR3 here is CASSLVTSGTDTQYF. The CDR3 DNA reads as TGCGCCAGCAGCTTGGTAACTAGCGGGACAGATACGCAGTATTTT.

The J gene is TRBJ1-1, the V gene TRBV9; 8 nucleotides match TRBD1. Germline V gene sequence: CDR1 SGDLS, CDR2 YYNGEE. There are 14 residues in the CDR3. V was clipped by 3 bases and J by 5 bases; unmatched bases: 6. The CDR3 nucleotides read TGTGCCAGCAGCGCCACAGGGGGAAGGACTGAAGCTTTCTTT. Its protein is CASSATGGRTEAFF. Full variable domain (rest looked up from reference TRBV9 and TRBJ1-1): DSGVTQTPKHLITATGQRVTLRCSPRSGDLSVYWYQQSLDQGLQFLIQYYNGEERAKGNILERFSAQQFPDLHSELNLSSLELGDSALYFCASSATGGRTEAFFGQGTRLTVV.